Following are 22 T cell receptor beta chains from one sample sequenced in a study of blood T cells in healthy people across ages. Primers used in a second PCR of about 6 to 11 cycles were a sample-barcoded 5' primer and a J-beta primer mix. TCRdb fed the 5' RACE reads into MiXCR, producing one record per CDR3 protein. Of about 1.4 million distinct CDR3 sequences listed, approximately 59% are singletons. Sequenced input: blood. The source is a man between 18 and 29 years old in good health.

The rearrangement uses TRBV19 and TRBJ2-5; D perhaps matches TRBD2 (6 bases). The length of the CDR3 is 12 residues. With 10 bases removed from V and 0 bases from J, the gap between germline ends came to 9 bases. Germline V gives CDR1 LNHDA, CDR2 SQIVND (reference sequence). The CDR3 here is CATTGDQETQYF. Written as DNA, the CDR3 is TGTGCCACGACGGGGGACCAAGAGACCCAGTACTTC.

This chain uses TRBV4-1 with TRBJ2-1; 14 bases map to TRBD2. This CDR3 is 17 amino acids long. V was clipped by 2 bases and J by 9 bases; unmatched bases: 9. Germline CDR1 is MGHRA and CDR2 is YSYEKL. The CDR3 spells CASSQLPGLAGVGEQFF. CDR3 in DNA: TGCGCCAGCAGCCAACTACCGGGACTAGCGGGAGTGGGTGAGCAGTTCTTC.

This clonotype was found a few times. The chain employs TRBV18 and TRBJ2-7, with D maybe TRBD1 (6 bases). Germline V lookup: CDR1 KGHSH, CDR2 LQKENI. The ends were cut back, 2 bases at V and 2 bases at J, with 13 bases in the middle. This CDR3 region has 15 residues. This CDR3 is CASSPERGTPYEQYF. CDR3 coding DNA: TGTGCCAGCTCACCAGAAAGGGGGACACCCTACGAGCAGTACTTC.

The CDR3 nucleotides read TGCGCCAGCAGCCAAGAGTCCCGACCCCGACACAGTTACGAGCAGTACTTC. It codes for CASSQESRPRHSYEQYF. The chain links TRBV4-1 to TRBJ2-5; D call uncertain. The better agreement between TRBJ2-7 and the DNA end casts doubt on the J call. Germline CDR1 reads MGHRA; CDR2 reads YSYEKL. The CDR3 runs to 17 residues.

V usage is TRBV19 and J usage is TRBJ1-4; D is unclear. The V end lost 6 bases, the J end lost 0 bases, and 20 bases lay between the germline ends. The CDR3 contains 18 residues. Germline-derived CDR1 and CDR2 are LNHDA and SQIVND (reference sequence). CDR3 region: CASRPKSRRLATNEKLFF. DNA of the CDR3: TGTGCCAGTAGGCCCAAGTCGCGGAGGCTTGCAACTAATGAAAAACTGTTTTTT.

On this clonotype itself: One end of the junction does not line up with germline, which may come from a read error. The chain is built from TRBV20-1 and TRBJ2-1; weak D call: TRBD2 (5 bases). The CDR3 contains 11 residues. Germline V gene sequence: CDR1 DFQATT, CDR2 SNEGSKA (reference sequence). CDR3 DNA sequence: TGCAGTACTAGTTCATCGAATGAGCAGTTCTTC. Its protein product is CSTSSSNEQFF.

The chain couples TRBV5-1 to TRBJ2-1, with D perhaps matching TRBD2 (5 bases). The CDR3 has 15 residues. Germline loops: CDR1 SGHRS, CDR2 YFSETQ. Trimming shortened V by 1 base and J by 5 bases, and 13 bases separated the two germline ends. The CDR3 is CASSLFVGADNEQFF. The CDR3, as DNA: TGCGCCAGCAGCTTGTTCGTAGGAGCGGACAATGAGCAGTTCTTC. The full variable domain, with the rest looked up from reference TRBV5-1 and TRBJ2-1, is KAGVTQTPRYLIKTRGQQVTLSCSPISGHRSVSWYQQTPGQGLQFLFEYFSETQRNKGNFPGRFSGRQFSNSRSEMNVSTLELGDSALYLCASSLFVGADNEQFFGPGTRLTVL.

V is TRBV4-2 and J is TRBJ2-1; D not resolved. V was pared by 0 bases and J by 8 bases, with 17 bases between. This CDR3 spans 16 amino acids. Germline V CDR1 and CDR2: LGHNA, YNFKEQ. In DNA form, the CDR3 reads TGTGCCAGCAGCCAAGAGGGTAACCATGGTAATGATGAGCAGTTCTTC. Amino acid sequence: CASSQEGNHGNDEQFF.

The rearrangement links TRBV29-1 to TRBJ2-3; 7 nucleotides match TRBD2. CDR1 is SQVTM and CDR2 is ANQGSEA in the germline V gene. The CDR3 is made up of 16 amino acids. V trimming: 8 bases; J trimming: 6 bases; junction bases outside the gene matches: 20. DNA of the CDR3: TGCAGCACTTTGGGGCGGGAGATTGTCGTTATGGATACGCAGTATTTT. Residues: CSTLGREIVVMDTQYF.

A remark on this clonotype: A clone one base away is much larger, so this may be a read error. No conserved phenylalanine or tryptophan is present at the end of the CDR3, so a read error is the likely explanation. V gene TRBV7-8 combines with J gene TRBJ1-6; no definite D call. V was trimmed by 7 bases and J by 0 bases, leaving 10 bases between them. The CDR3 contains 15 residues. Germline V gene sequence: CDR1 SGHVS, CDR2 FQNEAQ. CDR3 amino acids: CASTPGSSYNSPLHS. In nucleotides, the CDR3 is TGTGCCAGCACACCGGGGAGCTCCTATAATTCACCCCTCCACTCT.

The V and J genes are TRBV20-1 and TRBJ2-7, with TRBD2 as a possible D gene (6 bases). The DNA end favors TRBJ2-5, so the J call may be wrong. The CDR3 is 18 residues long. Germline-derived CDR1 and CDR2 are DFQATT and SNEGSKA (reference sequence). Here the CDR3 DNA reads TGCAGTGCTAGAGATCGGGACGGGGTCGGGGGACGGTGGGAGACCCAGTACTTC. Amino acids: CSARDRDGVGGRWETQYF.

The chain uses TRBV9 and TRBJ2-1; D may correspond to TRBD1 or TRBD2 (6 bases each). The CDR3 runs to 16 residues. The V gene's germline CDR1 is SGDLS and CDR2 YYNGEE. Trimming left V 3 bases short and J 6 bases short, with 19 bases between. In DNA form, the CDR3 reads TGTGCCAGCAGCGAGGGGGACTCCTTAGGGTCCAATGAGCAGTTCTTC. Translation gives CASSEGDSLGSNEQFF.

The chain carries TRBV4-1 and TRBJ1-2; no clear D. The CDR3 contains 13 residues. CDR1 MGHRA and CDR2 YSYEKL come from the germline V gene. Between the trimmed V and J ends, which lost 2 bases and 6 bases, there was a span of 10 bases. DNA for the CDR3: TGCGCCAGCAGCCAACAGGAGTCCCATGGCTACACCTTC. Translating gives CASSQQESHGYTF.

In DNA form, the CDR3 reads TGTGCCAGCAGCATAGGGAGCCGGGAGACCCAGTACTTC. As protein: CASSIGSRETQYF. The chain couples TRBV12-3 or TRBV12-4 to TRBJ2-5; tentative D call: TRBD2 (5 bases). The CDR3 loop spans 13 amino acids. Deletions cut 6 bases from V and 5 bases from J, with 13 bases between.

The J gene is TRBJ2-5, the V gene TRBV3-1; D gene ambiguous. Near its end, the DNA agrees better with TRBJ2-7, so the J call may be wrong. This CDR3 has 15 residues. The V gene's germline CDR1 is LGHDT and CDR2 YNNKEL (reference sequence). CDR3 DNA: TGTGCCAGCAGCCAAGATTCGGCAGAAAATCGCGAGCAGTACTTC. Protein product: CASSQDSAENREQYF.

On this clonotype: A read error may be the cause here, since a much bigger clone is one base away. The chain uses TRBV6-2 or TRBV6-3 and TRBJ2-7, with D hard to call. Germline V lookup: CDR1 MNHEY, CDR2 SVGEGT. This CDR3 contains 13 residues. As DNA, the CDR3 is TGTGCCGGCAGTTACGCCTCGCGGAACGAGCAGTACTTC. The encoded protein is CAGSYASRNEQYF.

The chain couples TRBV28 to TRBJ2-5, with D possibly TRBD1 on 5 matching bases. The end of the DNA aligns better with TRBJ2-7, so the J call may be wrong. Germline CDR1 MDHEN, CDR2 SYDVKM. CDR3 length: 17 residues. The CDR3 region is CASSFPPQDGSSYEQYF. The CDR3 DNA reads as TGTGCCAGCAGTTTCCCCCCACAGGACGGAAGCTCCTACGAGCAGTACTTC.

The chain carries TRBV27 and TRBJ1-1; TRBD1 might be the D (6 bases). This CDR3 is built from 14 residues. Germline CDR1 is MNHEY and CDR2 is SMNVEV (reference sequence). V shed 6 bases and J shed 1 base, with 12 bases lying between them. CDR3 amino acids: CASRPGESNTEAFF. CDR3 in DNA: TGTGCCAGCAGACCAGGGGAGTCGAACACTGAAGCTTTCTTT.

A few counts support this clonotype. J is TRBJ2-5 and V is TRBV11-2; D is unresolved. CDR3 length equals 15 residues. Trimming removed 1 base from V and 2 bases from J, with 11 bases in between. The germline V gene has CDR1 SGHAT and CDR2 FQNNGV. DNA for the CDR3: TGTGCCAGCAGCTTAGGGGTAGGCTGGCAAGAGACCCAGTACTTC. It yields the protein CASSLGVGWQETQYF.

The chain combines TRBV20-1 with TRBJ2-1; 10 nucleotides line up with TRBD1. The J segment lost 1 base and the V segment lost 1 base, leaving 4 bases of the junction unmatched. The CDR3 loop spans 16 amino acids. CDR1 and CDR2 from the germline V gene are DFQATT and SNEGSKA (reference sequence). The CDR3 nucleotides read TGCAGTGCTAGAGCCCCGGGACAGGGGTCCTACAATGAGCAGTTCTTC. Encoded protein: CSARAPGQGSYNEQFF.

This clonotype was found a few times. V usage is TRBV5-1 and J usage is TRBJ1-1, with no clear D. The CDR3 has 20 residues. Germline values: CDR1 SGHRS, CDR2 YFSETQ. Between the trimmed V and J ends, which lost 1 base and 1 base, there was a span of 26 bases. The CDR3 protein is CASSLFDLGSGRSGNTEAFF. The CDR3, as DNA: TGCGCCAGCAGCTTGTTTGATTTGGGGTCGGGTCGGTCTGGGAACACTGAAGCTTTCTTT.

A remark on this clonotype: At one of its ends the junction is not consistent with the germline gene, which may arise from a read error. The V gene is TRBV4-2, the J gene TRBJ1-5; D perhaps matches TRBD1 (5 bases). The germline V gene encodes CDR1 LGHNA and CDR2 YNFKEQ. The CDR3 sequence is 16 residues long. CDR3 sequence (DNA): TGTGCCAGCAGCCAAGATGGCGACAGCTACAATCAGCTCCAGCATTTT. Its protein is CASSQDGDSYNQLQHF.